The sequence of this TCR beta chain was determined in a study of blood T cells in healthy people across ages. Study results and limitations: Naive CD4+ cells and diversity were both higher in long-lived donors than in aged donors. It was held that the diversity estimates obtained from one million T cells were underestimates. Roughly linear age-related decline in beta diversity appeared, significant by age approximately 41.

Each sample gave at least 6 million isolated PBMCs. The use of a sample-barcoded 5' primer and a J-beta primer mix characterized a second PCR of about 6 to 12 cycles. TCRdb passed the 5' RACE reads through MiXCR, listing each CDR3 protein once. The sample holds 920,000 or so distinct CDR3 sequences, under 45% seen once. Concerning this clonotype: Its target is unknown.

The germline gives CDR1 MNHEY, CDR2 SMNVEV (reference sequence). The CDR3 sequence is 16 residues long. After removal of 4 bases from V and 5 bases from J, the junction contained 8 bases not matched to a gene. The origin of this receptor is a woman aged 60-75 years in good health. The sample consisted of blood. V usage is TRBV27 and J usage is TRBJ1-6, with TRBD1 identical over 7 bases. This CDR3 is CASSWGTGVNNSPLHF. The DNA of the CDR3 is TGTGCCAGCAGTTGGGGAACAGGGGTGAATAATTCACCCCTCCACTTT.